This entry is about one T cell receptor (beta chain). No cognate antigen has been identified for it. Base qualities were left out, and no much larger clone turns up one base away. The time point label on this specimen signifies: baseline before first vaccination. Taken with the paper, the label for treatment or condition translates to: meningococcal conjugate vaccine given as trial control. Vaccinee samples came from UK trials COV001 and COV002, including a single-blind randomized controlled phase 2/3 trial of AZD1222 (ChAdOx1 nCoV-19) in healthy adults. Trial participant PBMC samples were collected at day 0 and day 28 after the second dose for TCRbeta chain sequencing. Trimming at the junction amounts to 0 bases on V and 10 bases on J, and the germline ends lie 24 bases apart. The germline V gene specifies KGHSH as CDR1 and LQKENI as CDR2. The CDR3 numbers 17 residues from cysteine through phenylalanine. Only the CDR3 portion is preserved as DNA: 51 bases, with reading frame beginning at the first base.

The sample comes from a study of T cell responses to AZD1222 COVID-19 vaccine (dated by TCRdb to the early 2020s). For the wider study: A total of more than 230 trial participants underwent TCR sequencing, of whom about 210 had received two doses of AZD1222 and some 25 had received two doses of the MenACWY control vaccine. Trial participants were enrolled by age into subgroups of 18-55, 56-69 and 70-plus years, and roughly 160, 29 and 62 TCR-sequenced participants, respectively, were included in these subgroups.

The CDR3 regions of human TCRbeta chains were analyzed by immunosequencing. The source study handled its data this way. TCRs in the repertoires were matched against a reference library of SARS-CoV-2-specific TCRs that had been generated with the MIRA antigen-specificity platform. Breadth was defined as the fraction of unique TCRs that were SARS-CoV-2-associated, and depth was defined as the fraction of total T cells that were SARS-CoV-2-associated. Each spike-specific TCR was assigned to its reactive spike region and to a CD4 or CD8 class using the MIRA data. Log10-transformed breadth and depth values were compared by one-way ANOVA with Sidak's multiple comparisons tests. Imported from immuneACCESS, the table was reduced by TCRdb to in-frame sequences with V and J called. These copies leave out some clones; in studies compared against another copy, an unresolved V gene accounts for under half, and the cause of the remainder is not known. The D gene and trimming were derived from the DNA, and the V and J assignments and clone size from that table. The sample table lists some 97,000 clones, more than 70% of them with a count of one. Jointly, the top ten make up 4.2% of the sample.

Results the study describes overall, beyond this receptor: Conclusions about previously exposed vaccinees are limited because only five to seven AZD1222 recipients were SARS-CoV-2 seropositive at baseline. Reportedly, almost half of the unique spike-specific TCRs recognized epitopes lying outside the regions that are mutated in the B.1.351 and B.1.1.7 variants. Most participants were white British and females outnumbered males, and the authors suggested that clonal diversity may have been underestimated. A significant rise in spike-specific TCR breadth and depth was observed after two AZD1222 doses relative to day 0 and relative to MenACWY recipients. Because no day 14 peak-response samples were available, repertoires were characterized only after the peak T cell response. The 56-69-year group was small, and its depth increase did not reach significance, likely because of low power. CD4 TCRs associated with the vaccine covered the entire spike protein, and the dominant responses were in regions 160-218 and 743-854.

The sequencing used peripheral blood, collected on day 0 of MenACWY control vaccination. The receptor's source is an adult in good health. Recombination joined TRBV18 with TRBJ2-5; the D region may be TRBD1 or TRBD2, each matching 5 bases equally. The CDR3 here reads CASSPPIMGRPSVGQYF. The nucleotides read TGTGCCAGCTCACCACCTATTATGGGACGGCCCTCCGTTGGCCAGTACTTC. This CDR3, with the reference TRBV18 and TRBJ2-5 proteins standing in past its ends, gives the full variable domain NAGVMQNPRHLVRRRGQEARLRCSPMKGHSHVYWYRQLPEEGLKFMVYLQKENIIDESGMPKERFSAEFPKEGPSILRIQQVVRGDSAAYFCASSPPIMGRPSVGQYFGPGTRLLVL.